These 19 T cell receptor beta chains originate from one sample sequenced in a study of blood T cell repertoires in COVID-19. Using immunoSEQ multiplex PCR, the repertoire was profiled, and TCRdb retains in-frame clones only, with some absent. The data show almost 500,000 clones, 80% to 90% seen once. Specimen: PBMCs or T cells enriched from blood (not recorded which). The source is a woman aged 60-75 years who had recovered from COVID-19.

For the CDR3, the DNA is TGTGCCAGCAGCTCAAGCTGGTATAATTCACCCCTCCACTTT. Encoded protein: CASSSSWYNSPLHF. This rearrangement joins TRBV7-2 to TRBJ1-6; D gene uncertain. The germline V and J ends were trimmed by 4 bases and 4 bases, with 8 bases remaining between them. CDR1 is SGHTA, CDR2 FQGNSA, per germline. The CDR3 sequence is 14 residues long.

V is TRBV7-2 and J is TRBJ2-1; weak D call: TRBD1 (6 bases). Looked up from germline, CDR1 is SGHTA and CDR2 is FQGNSA. V was clipped by 0 bases and J by 9 bases, with 12 bases between them. The CDR3 spans 14 residues. The CDR3 DNA reads as TGTGCCAGCAGCTTAGCCCTTCTCAGGGGTGAGCAGTTCTTC. This translates into CASSLALLRGEQFF.

This clone came up once. The chain is built from TRBV5-1 and TRBJ1-2; D may be TRBD1 (5 bases). This CDR3 contains 13 residues. CDR1 is SGHRS, CDR2 YFSETQ, per germline. Trimming pared 2 bases from V and 6 bases from J, leaving 11 bases between. The CDR3 spells CASSFGASHGYTF. The CDR3, as DNA: TGCGCCAGCAGCTTTGGGGCCAGTCATGGCTACACCTTC.

V usage is TRBV6-5 and J usage is TRBJ1-1, with D maybe TRBD1 (6 bases). CDR1 and CDR2 (germline): MNHEY, SVGAGI. The CDR3 is made up of 15 amino acids. Trimming took off 0 bases at V and 1 base at J, with 9 bases between the two ends. CDR3 in amino acids: CASSYSGHRNTEAFF. In DNA form, the CDR3 reads TGTGCCAGCAGTTACTCGGGACACCGGAACACTGAAGCTTTCTTT.

The chain couples TRBV5-1 to TRBJ1-1; D is possibly TRBD1 (6 bases). V lost 0 bases to trimming and J lost 2 bases, with 14 bases between them. This CDR3 is 16 amino acids long. Germline CDR1 reads SGHRS; CDR2 reads YFSETQ. The CDR3 coding sequence is TGCGCCAGCAGCTTGGTGACAGGCAGTATTAACACTGAAGCTTTCTTT. Its protein is CASSLVTGSINTEAFF.

This clone appeared once. The CDR3 loop reads CASSQVEFRGTFGNTIYF. CDR3 bases: TGTGCCAGCAGCCAAGTCGAGTTTCGGGGTACCTTCGGAAACACCATATATTTT. The chain carries TRBV4-2 and TRBJ1-3, with no clear D. CDR3 length equals 18 residues. V was cut by 1 base and J by 4 bases, with 20 bases left in between. In germline, CDR1 is LGHNA, CDR2 YNFKEQ.

This clone was counted once. The chain uses TRBV7-8 and TRBJ2-7; 12 bases agree with TRBD1. The ends lost 5 bases at V and 5 bases at J; junction bases unmatched: 7. CDR1 and CDR2 (germline): SGHVS, FQNEAQ. This CDR3 is 15 amino acids long. The CDR3 nucleotides are TGTGCCAGCAGCGCCCCCGGGACAGGGGGCGACGAGCAGTACTTC. Its protein is CASSAPGTGGDEQYF.

This rearrangement joins TRBV4-2 to TRBJ1-4; 8 bases map to TRBD1. CDR3 size: 16 residues. The germline CDR1 and CDR2 sequences are LGHNA and YNFKEQ. Unmatched junction bases numbered 2, after V lost 0 bases and J lost 2 bases. The CDR3: CASSQESGGTNEKLFF. CDR3 sequence (DNA): TGTGCCAGCAGCCAAGAATCAGGGGGCACTAATGAAAAACTGTTTTTT.

This sequence joins TRBV28 and TRBJ1-5; D is uncertain. Germline values: CDR1 MDHEN, CDR2 SYDVKM. V gave up 5 bases and J gave up 4 bases, with 6 bases separating them. CDR3 length: 12 amino acids. CDR3 region: CASSPVNQPQHF. CDR3 in DNA: TGTGCCAGCAGTCCGGTAAATCAGCCCCAGCATTTT. The complete variable domain, with remaining parts taken from reference TRBV28 and TRBJ1-5, reads DVKVTQSSRYLVKRTGEKVFLECVQDMDHENMFWYRQDPGLGLRLIYFSYDVKMKEKGDIPEGYSVSREKKERFSLILESASTNQTSMYLCASSPVNQPQHFGDGTRLSIL.

The chain joins TRBV5-5 to TRBJ1-2; possible D gene TRBD1, 6 bases. V was trimmed by 4 bases and J by 1 base, leaving 17 bases between them. Germline lookup yields CDR1 SGHKS and CDR2 YYEKEE (reference sequence). This CDR3 region has 16 residues. DNA of the CDR3: TGTGCCAGCAGCCACCGCCCCGGACAGTTTAACTATGGCTACACCTTC. Its translation is CASSHRPGQFNYGYTF.

This chain joins TRBV24-1 and TRBJ2-1; 7 positions agree with TRBD1. CDR3 length: 16 amino acids. CDR1 and CDR2 (germline): KGHDR, SFDVKD. V lost 5 bases to trimming and J lost 2 bases; unmatched junction nucleotides: 8. The CDR3 sequence is CATSGFRGTTYNEQFF. Written as DNA, the CDR3 is TGTGCCACCAGTGGCTTCAGGGGGACAACCTACAATGAGCAGTTCTTC.

This chain joins TRBV2 and TRBJ1-2; TRBD1 is a possible D gene (5 bases). The CDR3 consists of 12 residues. Trimming stripped 6 bases from V and 4 bases from J, with 9 bases between. Germline CDR1 reads SNHLY; CDR2 reads FYNNEI. The CDR3 DNA reads as TGTGCCAGCAGGGACACACTCTATGGCTACACCTTC. Its translation: CASRDTLYGYTF.

This chain uses TRBV29-1 with TRBJ2-3; 11 bases line up with TRBD1. Germline CDR1 and CDR2: SQVTM and ANQGSEA. The CDR3 extends over 15 amino acids. V was pared by 6 bases and J by 3 bases, with 8 bases of the junction left unmatched. In DNA form, the CDR3 reads TGCAGCGTAGCCACCGGGACAGGGGGAACAGATACGCAGTATTTT. Its protein is CSVATGTGGTDTQYF.

The V and J genes are TRBV30 and TRBJ1-2; 7 nucleotides agree with TRBD1. The CDR3 is made up of 13 amino acids. Germline values: CDR1 GTSNPN, CDR2 SVGIG (reference sequence). Trimming took 2 bases from V and 8 from J; bases not matched to a gene: 8. CDR3 nucleotides: TGTGCCTGGAGTTTCGGGCAGGGGGACGGCTACACCTTC. Amino acids: CAWSFGQGDGYTF.

The CDR3, as DNA: TGCAGCGTCTCCAGGGGGCATGAGCAGTTCTTC. This translates into CSVSRGHEQFF. V is TRBV29-1 and J is TRBJ2-1, with 8 nucleotides matching TRBD1. The CDR3 sequence is 11 residues long. The V gene end was trimmed by 6 bases and the J gene end by 8 bases; junction bases not matched to a gene: 3. Germline CDR1 is SQVTM and CDR2 is ANQGSEA.

The V and J genes are TRBV19 and TRBJ2-3; 9 bases are shared with TRBD2. The CDR3 contains 15 residues. Germline values: CDR1 LNHDA, CDR2 SQIVND (reference sequence). With 3 bases clipped from V and 2 bases from J, the junction kept 3 bases outside the gene matches. CDR3 sequence: CASSILAGHTDTQYF. As DNA, the CDR3 is TGTGCCAGTAGTATTCTAGCGGGGCACACAGATACGCAGTATTTT.

The chain recombines TRBV11-2 with TRBJ2-3; the match to TRBD2 covers 12 bases. Germline V gene lookup returns CDR1 SGHAT and CDR2 FQNNGV. V shed 3 bases and J 3 bases; nucleotides not matched to a gene: 4. This CDR3 spans 16 amino acids. The CDR3 protein is CASSFLAGGQTDTQYF. CDR3 DNA: TGTGCCAGCAGCTTCCTAGCGGGGGGGCAGACAGATACGCAGTATTTT.

The V call is TRBV15, the J call TRBJ1-4; 7 bases are a match to TRBD1. V was clipped by 5 bases and J by 3 bases; unmatched bases: 6. The CDR3 sequence is 15 residues long. Germline CDR1 LNHNV, CDR2 YYDKDF (reference sequence). The CDR3 DNA follows: TGTGCCACCAGCTTTGACAGGGCGGCTAATGAAAAACTGTTTTTT. This translates into CATSFDRAANEKLFF.

This clone was found once. The chain's CDR3 is CASSSGGADTQYF. Here the CDR3 DNA reads TGCGCCAGCAGTTCCGGGGGGGCCGATACGCAGTATTTT. The chain recombines TRBV10-1 with TRBJ2-3, with TRBD2 identical over 8 bases. Germline lookup yields CDR1 WNHNN and CDR2 SYGVQD (reference sequence). This CDR3 spans 13 amino acids. The V segment lost 5 bases and the J segment 6 bases; nucleotides outside the gene matches: 4.